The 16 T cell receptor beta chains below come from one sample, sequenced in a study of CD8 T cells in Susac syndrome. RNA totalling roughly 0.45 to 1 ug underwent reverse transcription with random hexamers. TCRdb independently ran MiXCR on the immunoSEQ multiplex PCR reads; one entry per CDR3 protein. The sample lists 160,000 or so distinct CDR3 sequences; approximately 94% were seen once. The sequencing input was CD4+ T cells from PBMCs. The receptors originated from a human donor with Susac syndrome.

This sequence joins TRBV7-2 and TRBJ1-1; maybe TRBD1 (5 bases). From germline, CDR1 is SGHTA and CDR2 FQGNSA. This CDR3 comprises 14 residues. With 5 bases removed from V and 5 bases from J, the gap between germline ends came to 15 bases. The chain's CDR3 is CASSPFGGGTEAFF. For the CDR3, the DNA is TGTGCCAGCAGCCCTTTCGGGGGGGGGACTGAAGCTTTCTTT.

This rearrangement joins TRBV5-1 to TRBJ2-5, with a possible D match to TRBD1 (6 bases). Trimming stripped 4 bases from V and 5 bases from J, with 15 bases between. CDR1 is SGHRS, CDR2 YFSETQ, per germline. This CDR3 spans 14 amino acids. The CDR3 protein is CASSRRQVGETQYF. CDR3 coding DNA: TGCGCCAGCAGCCGAAGACAGGTGGGGGAGACCCAGTACTTC.

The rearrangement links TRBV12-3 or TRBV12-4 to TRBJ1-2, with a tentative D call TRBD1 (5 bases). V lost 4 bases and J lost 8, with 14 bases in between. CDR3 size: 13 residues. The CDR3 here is CASSWRGMRGYTF. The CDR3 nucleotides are TGTGCCAGCAGTTGGAGGGGTATGAGGGGCTACACCTTC.

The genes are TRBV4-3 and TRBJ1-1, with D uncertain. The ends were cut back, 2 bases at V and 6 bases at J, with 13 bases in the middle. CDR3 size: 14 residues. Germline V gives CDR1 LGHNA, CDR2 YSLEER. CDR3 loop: CASSQSLQLAEAFF. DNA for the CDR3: TGCGCCAGCAGCCAATCTCTTCAACTGGCTGAAGCTTTCTTT.

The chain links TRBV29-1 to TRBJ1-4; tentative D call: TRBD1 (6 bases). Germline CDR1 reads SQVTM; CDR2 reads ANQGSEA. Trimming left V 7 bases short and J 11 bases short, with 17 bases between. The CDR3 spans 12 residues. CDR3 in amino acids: CSAAEQGRKLFF. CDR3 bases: TGCAGCGCCGCCGAACAGGGAAGGAAACTGTTTTTT.

CDR3 coding DNA: TGCAGTGCTAGAGCTCAAGAAAATCAGCCCCAGCATTTT. As protein: CSARAQENQPQHF. The rearrangement links TRBV20-1 to TRBJ1-5; D is undetermined. Trimming shortened V by 1 base and J by 4 bases, and 8 bases separated the two germline ends. Germline V gene data show CDR1 as DFQATT and CDR2 as SNEGSKA (reference sequence). This CDR3 has 13 amino acids.

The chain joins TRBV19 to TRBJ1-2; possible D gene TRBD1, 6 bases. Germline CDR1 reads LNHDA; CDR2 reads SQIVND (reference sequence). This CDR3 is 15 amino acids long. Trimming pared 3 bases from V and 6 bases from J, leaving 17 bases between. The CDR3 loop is CASSITQDRNNGYTF. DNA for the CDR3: TGTGCCAGTAGTATTACCCAGGACAGAAACAATGGCTACACCTTC.

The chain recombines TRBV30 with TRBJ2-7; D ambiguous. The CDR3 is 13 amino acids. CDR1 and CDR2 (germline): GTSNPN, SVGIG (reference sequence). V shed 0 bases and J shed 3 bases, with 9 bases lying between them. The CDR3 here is CAWSVQSGYEQYF. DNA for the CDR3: TGTGCCTGGAGTGTACAGTCAGGCTACGAGCAGTACTTC.

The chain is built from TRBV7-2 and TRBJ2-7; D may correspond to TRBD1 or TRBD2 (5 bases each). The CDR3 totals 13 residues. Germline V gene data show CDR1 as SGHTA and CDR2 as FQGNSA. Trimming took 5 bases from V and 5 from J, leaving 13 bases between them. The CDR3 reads CASSLGPEDEQYF. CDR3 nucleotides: TGTGCCAGCAGCCTGGGACCGGAGGACGAGCAGTACTTC. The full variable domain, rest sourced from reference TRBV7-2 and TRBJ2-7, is GAGVSQSPSNKVTEKGKDVELRCDPISGHTALYWYRQSLGQGLEFLIYFQGNSAPDKSGLPSDRFSAERTGGSVSTLTIQRTQQEDSAVYLCASSLGPEDEQYFGPGTRLTVT.

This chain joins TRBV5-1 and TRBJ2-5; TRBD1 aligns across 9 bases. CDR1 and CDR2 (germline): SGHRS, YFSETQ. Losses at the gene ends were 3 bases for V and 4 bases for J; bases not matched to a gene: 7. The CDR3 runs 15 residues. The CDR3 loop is CASSSGQGWGETQYF. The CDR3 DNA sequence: TGCGCCAGCAGCTCGGGACAGGGTTGGGGAGAGACCCAGTACTTC. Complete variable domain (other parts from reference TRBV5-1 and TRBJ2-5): KAGVTQTPRYLIKTRGQQVTLSCSPISGHRSVSWYQQTPGQGLQFLFEYFSETQRNKGNFPGRFSGRQFSNSRSEMNVSTLELGDSALYLCASSSGQGWGETQYFGPGTRLLVL.

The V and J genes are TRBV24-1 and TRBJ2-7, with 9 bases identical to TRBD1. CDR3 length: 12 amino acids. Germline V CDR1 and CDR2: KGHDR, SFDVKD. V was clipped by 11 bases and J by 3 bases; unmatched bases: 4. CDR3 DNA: TGTGCCAGGTACAGGGGGCACTACGAGCAGTACTTC. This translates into CARYRGHYEQYF.

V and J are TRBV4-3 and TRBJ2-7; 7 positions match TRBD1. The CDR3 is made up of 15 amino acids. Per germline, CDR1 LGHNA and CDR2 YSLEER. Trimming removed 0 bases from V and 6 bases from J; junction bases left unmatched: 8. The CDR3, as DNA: TGCGCCAGCAGCCAAGAGAAGGGGGCTCGGTTCGAGCAGTACTTC. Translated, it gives CASSQEKGARFEQYF.

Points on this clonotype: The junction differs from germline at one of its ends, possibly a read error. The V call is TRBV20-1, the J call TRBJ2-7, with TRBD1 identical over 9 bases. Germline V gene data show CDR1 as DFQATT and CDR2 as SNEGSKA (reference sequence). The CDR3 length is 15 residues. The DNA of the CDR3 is TGCAGTGTTAGACACCCGGGACAGGGCTCCTACGAGCAGTACTTC. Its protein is CSVRHPGQGSYEQYF.

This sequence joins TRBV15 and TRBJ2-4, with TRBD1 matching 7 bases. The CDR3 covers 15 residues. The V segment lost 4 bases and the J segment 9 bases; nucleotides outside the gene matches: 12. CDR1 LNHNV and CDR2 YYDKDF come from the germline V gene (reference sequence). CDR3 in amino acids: CATSTPGQRLAIQYF. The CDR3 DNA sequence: TGTGCCACCAGCACCCCGGGACAGAGATTAGCCATTCAGTACTTC.

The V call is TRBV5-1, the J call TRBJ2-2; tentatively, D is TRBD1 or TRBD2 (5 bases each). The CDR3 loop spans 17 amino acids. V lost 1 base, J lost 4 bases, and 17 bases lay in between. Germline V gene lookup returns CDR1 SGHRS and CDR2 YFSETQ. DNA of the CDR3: TGCGCCAGCAGCTTGCCTTTTGGGACCGCCGTCACCGGGGAGCTGTTTTTT. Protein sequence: CASSLPFGTAVTGELFF.

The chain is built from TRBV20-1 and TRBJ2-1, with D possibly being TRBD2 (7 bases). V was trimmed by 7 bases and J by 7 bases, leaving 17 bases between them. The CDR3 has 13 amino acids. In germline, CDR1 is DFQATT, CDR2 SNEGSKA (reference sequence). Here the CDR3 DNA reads TGCAGTGGGGGGGCACCCGGGAGGAATGAGCAGTTCTTC. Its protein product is CSGGAPGRNEQFF.